This TCR beta chain appears in the sequencing data of a study of T cells in Graves' hyperthyroidism and ophthalmopathy. There were TCR beta CDR3 regions amplified from RNA transcripts. HTBI primers were used for first-round RT-PCR of the TCR CDR3. MiXCR was run by TCRdb on the multiplex PCR reads, yielding one entry per CDR3 protein. This repertoire shows 250,000 to 350,000 distinct CDR3 sequences, around 15% found once; its top ten account for over 50%. This clonotype was detected ten times or more. Specimen: blood. The sequence derives from a woman in her fifties or sixties with Graves' ophthalmopathy.

The CDR3 here is CASSHLVGQGSYEQYF. In DNA form, the CDR3 reads TGCGCCAGCAGCCACCTCGTGGGACAGGGGAGCTACGAGCAGTACTTC. The chain is built from TRBV5-1 and TRBJ2-7; 10 bases are shared with TRBD1. J gave up 3 bases and V 4 bases, and 10 bases lay outside the gene matches. This CDR3 has 16 amino acids. Per germline, CDR1 SGHRS and CDR2 YFSETQ.